The rows below give T cell receptor beta chains drawn from one sample of a study of shared clonotypes between healthy human individuals. Sequenced by immunoSEQ multiplex PCR; TCRdb stores in-frame clones only, minus some. Among about 2.3 million clones listed, about 90% were seen once. Sequencing input: naive CD4+ T cells from PBMCs. The receptors originated from a man between 18 and 35 years old in good health. Some clones in this sample may be carry-over from other donors' samples. Both conserved end residues are part of each CDR3. Fields, in order: clone size, V gene, J gene, D gene, CDR3 DNA, CDR3 protein. D genes are given only for firm matches. Clone size, where shown, is once, few, many, or a class for clones that have expanded.

size: once; V: TRBV5-4; J: TRBJ2-3; D: -; DNA: TGTGCCAGCAGCTACTTCCCGGGGGCGGTTTCCTTCTATACGCAGTATTTT; CDR3: CASSYFPGAVSFYTQYF
size: -; V: TRBV2; J: TRBJ2-5; D: TRBD1; DNA: TGTGCCAGCCGGGACAGAACCCGTGGGCAAGAGACCCAGTACTTC; CDR3: CASRDRTRGQETQYF
size: -; V: TRBV28; J: TRBJ2-7; D: -; DNA: TGTGCCAGCAGCCCTGGGTTGGCGGTGGTCTACGAGCAGTACTTC; CDR3: CASSPGLAVVYEQYF
size: -; V: TRBV4-3; J: TRBJ2-7; D: TRBD1; DNA: TGCGCCAGCAGCCAAGCCGGGACAGTCCCCTACGAGCAGTACTTC; CDR3: CASSQAGTVPYEQYF
size: -; V: TRBV28; J: TRBJ1-4; D: TRBD1; DNA: TGTGCCAGCGGCTCTACAGGGGGGACTAATGAAAAACTGTTTTTT; CDR3: CASGSTGGTNEKLFF
size: once; V: TRBV18; J: TRBJ2-7; D: -; DNA: TGTGCCAGCTCACCTCAGGTGGGGCGGCAAATCACCTACGAGCAGTACTTC; CDR3: CASSPQVGRQITYEQYF
size: -; V: TRBV28; J: TRBJ2-7; D: TRBD1; DNA: TGTGCCAGCAGTTTGGGGGACAGGGGGAACGAGCAGTACTTC; CDR3: CASSLGDRGNEQYF
size: -; V: TRBV5-6; J: TRBJ2-5; D: TRBD1; DNA: TGTGCCAGCAGCTCCGACAGGGGATTGGGAGAGACCCAGTACTTC; CDR3: CASSSDRGLGETQYF
size: -; V: TRBV7-2; J: TRBJ1-2; D: -; DNA: TGTGCCAGCAGCTTAGGGGGGACCGTTTATGGCTACACCTTC; CDR3: CASSLGGTVYGYTF
size: once; V: TRBV30; J: TRBJ2-7; D: TRBD2; DNA: TGTGCCTGGGGGGGACTAGCGGCCTCCTACGAGCAGTACTTC; CDR3: CAWGGLAASYEQYF
size: -; V: TRBV11-2; J: TRBJ2-1; D: -; DNA: TGTGCCAGCAGCCCAAAAAATGAGCAGTTCTTC; CDR3: CASSPKNEQFF
size: few; V: TRBV6-5; J: TRBJ2-6; D: -; DNA: TGTGCCAGCAGTTACGCTGGGGCCAACGTCCTGACTTTC; CDR3: CASSYAGANVLTF
size: -; V: TRBV9; J: TRBJ2-1; D: -; DNA: TGTGCCAGCAGCGTAGGGGACACGGTCTCCTACAATGAGCAGTTCTTC; CDR3: CASSVGDTVSYNEQFF
size: once; V: TRBV5-6; J: TRBJ2-7; D: TRBD2; DNA: TGTGCCAGCAGCTGGGGGGGATACGAGCAGTACTTC; CDR3: CASSWGGYEQYF
size: -; V: TRBV19; J: TRBJ1-5; D: -; DNA: TGTGCCAGTAGCGAACAGGGTAAGGGATATCAGCCCCAGCATTTT; CDR3: CASSEQGKGYQPQHF
size: -; V: TRBV4-2; J: TRBJ1-5; D: TRBD1; DNA: TGTGCCAGCAGCCGTGATTGGGGCAGGGGGGGCCAAACCAATCAGCCCCAGCATTTT; CDR3: CASSRDWGRGGQTNQPQHF
size: -; V: TRBV6-5; J: TRBJ2-7; D: TRBD1; DNA: TGTGCCAGCAGTTCCCCGGACAGGGCCAAATCCTACGAGCAGTACTTC; CDR3: CASSSPDRAKSYEQYF
size: once; V: TRBV5-1; J: TRBJ2-5; D: TRBD1; DNA: TGCGCCAGCACCTTAGGGGGACAGGAGACCCAGTACTTC; CDR3: CASTLGGQETQYF
size: -; V: TRBV28; J: TRBJ2-7; D: -; DNA: TGTGCCAGCAGTAGACCTAGGGCGGTTAGCTCCTACGAGCAGTACTTC; CDR3: CASSRPRAVSSYEQYF
size: once; V: TRBV4-3; J: TRBJ2-7; D: -; DNA: TGCGCCAGCAGCCAAGATGGGGCGGGGACCTACGAGCAGTACTTC; CDR3: CASSQDGAGTYEQYF
size: -; V: TRBV7-9; J: TRBJ2-6; D: -; DNA: TGTGCCAGCAGCCCGTGGGGTTCTGGGGCCAACGTCCTGACTTTC; CDR3: CASSPWGSGANVLTF
size: -; V: TRBV11-2; J: TRBJ1-1; D: -; DNA: TGTGCCAGCAGCTTATTGGTTGGCAGGGAGTACACTGAAGCTTTCTTT; CDR3: CASSLLVGREYTEAFF
size: -; V: TRBV18; J: TRBJ1-5; D: TRBD1; DNA: TGTGCCAGCTCGGGACAGGGGGCGAGCAATCAGCCCCAGCATTTT; CDR3: CASSGQGASNQPQHF
size: -; V: TRBV4-1; J: TRBJ2-7; D: -; DNA: TGCGCCAGCAGCCAGATTAAGTGGGAGCAGTACTTC; CDR3: CASSQIKWEQYF
size: -; V: TRBV18; J: TRBJ2-3; D: -; DNA: TGTGCCAGCTGCTGGGGGGCCAGCACAGATACGCAGTATTTT; CDR3: CASCWGASTDTQYF
size: -; V: TRBV5-4; J: TRBJ2-7; D: TRBD1; DNA: TGTGCCAGCAGCCGTGCCGGGACAGGTCTCCACGAGCAGTACTTC; CDR3: CASSRAGTGLHEQYF
size: -; V: TRBV5-5; J: TRBJ2-2; D: TRBD2; DNA: TGTGCCAGCAGCTTGGCAACTAGCGGGAGGTCCGGGGAGCTGTTTTTT; CDR3: CASSLATSGRSGELFF
size: -; V: TRBV28; J: TRBJ1-2; D: -; DNA: TGTGCCAGCAGTCAGTGGACGTACTATGGCTACACCTTC; CDR3: CASSQWTYYGYTF
size: -; V: TRBV9; J: TRBJ2-7; D: -; DNA: TGTGCCAGCAGCGTAGAGGAAGGACGGGACTTCCTCTCCTACGAGCAGTACTTC; CDR3: CASSVEEGRDFLSYEQYF
size: -; V: TRBV2; J: TRBJ1-5; D: -; DNA: TGTGCCAGCAGTGAAGTGGAGTTCCAGCCCCAGCATTTT; CDR3: CASSEVEFQPQHF
size: -; V: TRBV7-3; J: TRBJ2-7; D: -; DNA: TGTGCCAGCAGCTTAAAGGCCAGGGACGAGCAGTACTTC; CDR3: CASSLKARDEQYF
size: -; V: TRBV5-6; J: TRBJ2-7; D: TRBD2; DNA: TGTGCCAGCAGGGGGACTAGCGGGAGGAGCTCCTACGAGCAGTACTTC; CDR3: CASRGTSGRSSYEQYF
size: -; V: TRBV28; J: TRBJ2-7; D: TRBD1; DNA: TGTGCCAGCAGTTCGGGACAGGGCCACTTGCTACTATACTTC; CDR3: CASSSGQGHLLLYF
size: once; V: TRBV7-2; J: TRBJ2-7; D: -; DNA: TGTGCCAGCAGCCCTAACTGGGACGAGCAGTACTTC; CDR3: CASSPNWDEQYF
size: -; V: TRBV6-1; J: TRBJ2-1; D: -; DNA: TGTGCCAGCAGTAACAGGGTCTTCTACAATGAGCAGTTCTTC; CDR3: CASSNRVFYNEQFF
size: -; V: TRBV6-1; J: TRBJ2-5; D: TRBD2; DNA: TGTGCCAGCAGTGGGATCCTACTAGCGGGAGAGACCCAGTACTTC; CDR3: CASSGILLAGETQYF
size: few; V: TRBV7-8; J: TRBJ1-2; D: -; DNA: TGTGCCAGCAGCTTAGCGCGCCTGGGACCCTTCGGCTACACCTTC; CDR3: CASSLARLGPFGYTF
size: once; V: TRBV6-6; J: TRBJ2-7; D: -; DNA: TGTGCCACCACTAGGGGGGGGACAGGTCCCTACGAGCAGTACTTC; CDR3: CATTRGGTGPYEQYF
size: -; V: TRBV6-6; J: TRBJ2-1; D: -; DNA: TGTGCCAGCAGTTACGGGGTAGCTTCCTACAATGAGCAGTTCTTC; CDR3: CASSYGVASYNEQFF
size: once; V: TRBV7-9; J: TRBJ2-6; D: -; DNA: TGTGCCAGCAGCTTACTTTCAGGGTTAAACTCTGGGGCCAACGTCCTGACTTTC; CDR3: CASSLLSGLNSGANVLTF
size: -; V: TRBV5-1; J: TRBJ2-3; D: TRBD2; DNA: TGCGCCAGCAGCTCACTAGCGGTTGGCACAGATACGCAGTATTTT; CDR3: CASSSLAVGTDTQYF
size: -; V: TRBV4-1; J: TRBJ1-2; D: -; DNA: TGCGCCAGCAGCCAGACCGGAACAGACAGGTACGGCTACACCTTC; CDR3: CASSQTGTDRYGYTF
size: -; V: TRBV28; J: TRBJ2-2; D: TRBD1; DNA: TGTGCCATGCGACAGGGGGGGACCGGGGAGCTGTTTTTT; CDR3: CAMRQGGTGELFF
size: -; V: TRBV29-1; J: TRBJ2-1; D: TRBD2; DNA: TGCAGCGTTGAACTAGCGGGAGCCCCGGTCTACAATGAGCAGTTCTTC; CDR3: CSVELAGAPVYNEQFF
size: -; V: TRBV28; J: TRBJ2-5; D: -; DNA: TGTGCCAGCGAGGAGGGGGGAGAGACCCAGTACTTC; CDR3: CASEEGGETQYF